Below are 8 T cell receptor beta chains sequenced from a single sample in a study of T cells in women clearing cervical HPV infection. Here immunoSEQ multiplex PCR was the method, and the copy in TCRdb shows in-frame clones only, minus some. Across more than 25,000 clones, the top ten clones capture under 25% of the sample. Sequenced input: blood buffy coat. These receptors originate from a woman aged 18-69 years with a cervical HPV16 infection that either progressed to CIN3+ or cleared (not recorded which).

Of note for this clone: Read coverage stops 3 residues before the CDR3 terminus; the germline J gene supplies the remainder. The chain uses TRBV5-4 and TRBJ1-2, with D perhaps matching TRBD1 (5 bases). This CDR3 spans 14 amino acids. CDR1 is SGHNT and CDR2 is YYREEE in the germline V gene (reference sequence). The V end lost 6 bases, the J end lost 4 bases, and 16 bases lay between the germline ends. CDR3 DNA, as far as it was read: TGTGCCAGCACTCAGGGAGGCGGTGGCTATGGC. Translated, it gives CASTQGGGGYG. From start to end, the CDR3 is CASTQGGGGYGYTF. The whole variable domain, filled in from reference TRBV5-4 and TRBJ1-2, reads ETGVTQSPTHLIKTRGQQVTLRCSSQSGHNTVSWYQQALGQGPQFIFQYYREEENGRGNFPPRFSGLQFPNYSSELNVNALELDDSALYLCASTQGGGGYGYTFGSGTRLTVV.

Comments on this clone: The read halts 3 residues ahead of the CDR3 end, with the missing end drawn from the germline J gene. The chain is built from TRBV2 and TRBJ2-7; 10 bases line up with TRBD2. Germline assignment: CDR1 SNHLY and CDR2 FYNNEI. The CDR3 covers 18 residues. The junction had 12 bases not matched to a gene; V was cut back by 3 bases and J by 1 base. The sequenced CDR3 bases are TGTGCCAGCAGTGAGGATTTAGCGGGAGGCCCGAAATCCTACGAG. Its protein product is CASSEDLAGGPKSYE. The entire CDR3 protein is CASSEDLAGGPKSYEQYF.

Concerning this clone: The CDR3 end falls 3 residues outside the read, so it is completed with the germline J gene. This chain connects TRBV20-1 to TRBJ1-2; TRBD1 matches at 10 bases. V was clipped by 6 bases and J by 1 base; unmatched bases: 8. This CDR3 comprises 15 residues. CDR1 and CDR2 from the germline V gene are DFQATT and SNEGSKA (reference sequence). The CDR3: CSASRDRGRNYGYTF. The covered CDR3 bases are TGCAGTGCCAGCCGGGACAGGGGCCGTAACTATGGC.

For this clone: Read data end 3 residues before the CDR3 end; the end is taken from the germline J gene. The rearrangement links TRBV10-3 to TRBJ2-3, with 10 bases lining up with TRBD1. CDR1 ENHRY and CDR2 SYGVKD come from the germline V gene. V dropped 0 bases and J dropped 2; count of bases not matched to a gene: 2. The CDR3 sequence is 16 residues long. CDR3 sequence reads: CAISESGQGFTDTQYF. The covered CDR3 bases are TGTGCCATCAGTGAGTCGGGACAGGGGTTCACAGATACG.

For this clone: The CDR3 is cut off 3 residues early in the read; its end comes from the germline J gene. The rearrangement uses TRBV30 and TRBJ2-2, with D tentatively TRBD1 (5 bases). The CDR3 loop spans 13 amino acids. Germline lookup yields CDR1 GTSNPN and CDR2 SVGIG (reference sequence). The part of the CDR3 DNA that was read is TGTGCCTGGGGCCGCTCTGGGGCCAACGTG. This sequence encodes CAWGRSGANV. The entire CDR3 is CAWGRSGANVLFF.

Points on this clone: The junction departs from germline at one end; a sequencing error may be responsible. The CDR3 end is not reached by the read, which stops 3 residues before it; the germline J gene fills it in. The same CDR3 is also encoded by other DNA sequences in this sample. The chain carries TRBV30 and TRBJ1-3; D is possibly TRBD1 (5 bases). The germline gives CDR1 GTSNPN, CDR2 SVGIG (reference sequence). The CDR3 covers 15 residues. The CDR3 protein is CAWSGQGYSGNTIYF. CDR3 DNA (partial): TGTGCCTGGAGTGGTCAGGGTTACTCTGGAAACACG.

A remark on this clone: The read finishes 3 residues shy of the CDR3 end, and the germline J gene is used to complete it. This chain links TRBV7-3 with TRBJ2-2; 9 bases are shared with TRBD1. The V and J ends lost 1 base and 5 bases, in that order; junction bases with no gene match: 5. CDR3 length: 16 amino acids. From germline, CDR1 is SGHTA and CDR2 FQGTGA. The sequenced part of the CDR3 DNA is TGTGCCAGCAGCTTAATGTCCGGGACAGGGACCGGGGAG. Protein product: CASSLMSGTGTGE. The full CDR3 sequence reads CASSLMSGTGTGELFF.

Remarks on this clone: The junction shows a germline mismatch at one end, possibly a read error. The CDR3 end falls 3 residues outside the read, so it is completed with the germline J gene. The chain couples TRBV7-7 to TRBJ2-1; weak D call: TRBD1 (6 bases). The V gene's germline CDR1 is SSHAT and CDR2 FNYEAQ (reference sequence). This CDR3 contains 13 residues. The CDR3 loop reads CASSLDRYNEQFF. The part of the CDR3 DNA that was read is TGTGCTAGCAGCCTCGACAGGTACAATGAG.